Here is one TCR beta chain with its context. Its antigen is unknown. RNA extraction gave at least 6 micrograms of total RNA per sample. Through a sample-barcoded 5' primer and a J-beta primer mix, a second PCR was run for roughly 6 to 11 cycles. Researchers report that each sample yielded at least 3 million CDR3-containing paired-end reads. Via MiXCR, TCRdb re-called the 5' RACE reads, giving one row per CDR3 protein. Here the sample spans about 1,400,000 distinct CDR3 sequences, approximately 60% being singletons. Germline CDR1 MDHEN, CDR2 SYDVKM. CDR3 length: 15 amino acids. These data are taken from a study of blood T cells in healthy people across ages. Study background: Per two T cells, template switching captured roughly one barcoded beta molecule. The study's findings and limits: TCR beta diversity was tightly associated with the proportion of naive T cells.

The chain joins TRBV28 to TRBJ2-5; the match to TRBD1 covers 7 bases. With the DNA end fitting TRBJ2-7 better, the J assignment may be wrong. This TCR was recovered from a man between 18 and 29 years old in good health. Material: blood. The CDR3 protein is CASSTMTGLGHEQYF. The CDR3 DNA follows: TGTGCCAGCAGTACCATGACAGGGCTAGGGCACGAGCAGTACTTC.